The present entry profiles one T cell receptor (beta chain) with its context. The target antigen is unknown. The time point denotes: blood 4 weeks post-SBRT, at nephrectomy. Treatment of the sample: 15 Gy SBRT to primary tumor, nephrectomy 4 weeks later. Nephrectomy followed 15 Gy stereotactic body radiation by 4 weeks. Radiation-treated patients gave blood at baseline, week 2 and week 4. This specimen comes from a study of radiation and T cells in renal cell carcinoma. Study-wide results and limits: From baseline, blood top tumor clonotypes peaked at 2 weeks post-radiation.

Germline V lookup: CDR1 SGHRS, CDR2 YFSETQ. The length of the CDR3 is 14 residues. V was cut by 0 bases and J by 4 bases, with 7 bases left in between. Here immunoSEQ multiplex PCR was the method, and the copy in TCRdb shows in-frame clones only, minus some. This sample carries some 150,000 clones, 70% to 90% of them seen once, and the ten largest clones take 15% to 20%. The sequences come from blood, collected from a patient whose treatment included radiotherapy and nephrectomy. The receptor was derived from a woman aged 45-65 years with renal cell carcinoma. This sequence joins TRBV5-1 and TRBJ1-4; D is unresolved. The CDR3 sequence: CASSLGTNNEKLFF. As DNA, the CDR3 is TGCGCCAGCAGCTTGGGAACTAATAATGAAAAACTGTTTTTT.